A single sample is the source of the 17 T cell receptor beta chains below, sequenced in a study of cytomegalovirus exposure and HLA in healthy donors. Primers included in the PCR were 60 Vbeta and 13 Jbeta primers. Libraries were prepared by immunoSEQ multiplex PCR; TCRdb keeps only in-frame clonotypes and omits some of them. Found here are more than 95,000 clones, roughly three quarters of them singletons; the top ten hold 9.5% to 13%. The sample was PBMCs. These receptors originate from a man aged 25-45 years in good health and CMV-seropositive.

V is TRBV19 and J is TRBJ2-1; maybe TRBD2 (6 bases). V dropped 9 bases and J dropped 0 bases, with 18 bases sitting between them. Per germline, CDR1 LNHDA and CDR2 SQIVND (reference sequence). The CDR3 extends over 16 amino acids. The CDR3 nucleotides are TGTGCCAGCCGGTGGGTGGGGGGAGCCTCCTACAATGAGCAGTTCTTC. It codes for CASRWVGGASYNEQFF.

The chain joins TRBV9 to TRBJ1-1, with D unclear. V was cut by 0 bases and J by 3 bases, with 12 bases left in between. Germline V lookup: CDR1 SGDLS, CDR2 YYNGEE. This CDR3 region has 15 residues. CDR3 protein: CASSVVPTGDTEAFF. For the CDR3, the DNA is TGTGCCAGCAGCGTAGTCCCCACCGGTGACACTGAAGCTTTCTTT. Complete variable domain (other parts from reference TRBV9 and TRBJ1-1): DSGVTQTPKHLITATGQRVTLRCSPRSGDLSVYWYQQSLDQGLQFLIQYYNGEERAKGNILERFSAQQFPDLHSELNLSSLELGDSALYFCASSVVPTGDTEAFFGQGTRLTVV.

This clone was seen only a few times. The chain has TRBV6-5 and TRBJ1-5; D gene unclear. Germline V gene sequence: CDR1 MNHEY, CDR2 SVGAGI. Trimming shortened V by 3 bases and J by 0 bases, and 9 bases separated the two germline ends. This CDR3 is built from 15 residues. The CDR3 sequence: CASSYSQYSNQPQHF. For the CDR3, the DNA is TGTGCCAGCAGTTATTCTCAGTATAGCAATCAGCCCCAGCATTTT.

The J gene is TRBJ2-5, the V gene TRBV5-6; D perhaps matches TRBD1 (6 bases). The CDR3 contains 16 residues. The germline V and J ends were trimmed by 3 bases and 4 bases, with 19 bases remaining between them. Germline values: CDR1 SGHDT, CDR2 YYEEEE. The CDR3 region has the DNA TGTGCCAGCAGCTCTGGTGGGGGCCTTCAAGGAGAGACCCAGTACTTC. It encodes CASSSGGGLQGETQYF.

The chain joins TRBV4-2 to TRBJ1-2, with 8 bases identical to TRBD1. This CDR3 is built from 15 residues. J lost 4 bases, V lost 4 bases, and 8 bases had no gene match. Germline V gives CDR1 LGHNA, CDR2 YNFKEQ. The CDR3: CASSPTGVNGYGYTF. The CDR3 region has the DNA TGTGCCAGCAGCCCGACAGGGGTTAATGGCTATGGCTACACCTTC.

The rearrangement uses TRBV11-1 and TRBJ2-2; 8 bases align to TRBD1. V was clipped by 5 bases and J by 4 bases; unmatched bases: 12. CDR1 is SGHAT and CDR2 is FQDESV in the germline V gene (reference sequence). This CDR3 comprises 17 residues. The CDR3 DNA reads TGTGCCAGCAGCCGACCGACAGGGGTGAACGGCACCGGGGAGCTGTTTTTT. Translating it yields CASSRPTGVNGTGELFF.

The chain recombines TRBV30 with TRBJ2-1; unclear D gene. The V gene's germline CDR1 is GTSNPN and CDR2 SVGIG (reference sequence). The CDR3 is 12 residues long. V lost 0 bases and J lost 13, with 13 bases in between. CDR3: CAWSVNREVQFF. The CDR3 DNA reads as TGTGCCTGGAGTGTAAACCGAGAGGTTCAGTTCTTC. The variable domain in full, completed from reference TRBV30 and TRBJ2-1, reads SQTIHQWPATLVQPVGSPLSLECTVEGTSNPNLYWYRQAAGRGLQLLFYSVGIGQISSEVPQNLSASRPQDRQFILSSKKLLLSDSGFYLCAWSVNREVQFFGPGTRLTVL.

This clone is a singleton in its sample. The chain links TRBV5-1 to TRBJ2-5; 9 bases fit TRBD1. The CDR3 runs to 15 residues. The V segment lost 1 base and the J segment 5 bases; nucleotides outside the gene matches: 6. Germline V gene sequence: CDR1 SGHRS, CDR2 YFSETQ. The CDR3 coding sequence is TGCGCCAGCAGCTTGTTACAGGGGGCATTGGAGACCCAGTACTTC. Translated: CASSLLQGALETQYF.

The chain recombines TRBV18 with TRBJ1-1; possibly TRBD1 for D (5 bases). Trimming removed 5 bases at V and 3 bases at J, with 16 bases between. CDR3 size: 15 residues. CDR1 and CDR2 from the germline V gene are KGHSH and LQKENI. CDR3 DNA sequence: TGTGCCAGCTCAGTAACCACGGGGGGAGACACTGAAGCTTTCTTT. Amino acids: CASSVTTGGDTEAFF.

Turning to this clone: The junction departs from the called germline gene at one end, perhaps through a read error. This rearrangement joins TRBV7-9 to TRBJ2-4; 11 bases align to TRBD2. Looked up from germline, CDR1 is SEHNR and CDR2 is FQNEAQ (reference sequence). The CDR3 has 16 amino acids. The CDR3 nucleotides read TGTTCCAGCAGCCCGTCTAGCGGGAGGGCCAAAAACATTCAGTACTTC. The encoded protein is CSSSPSSGRAKNIQYF.

The chain is built from TRBV9 and TRBJ2-7; a possible D gene is TRBD2 (6 bases). Trimming shortened V by 4 bases and J by 0 bases, and 11 bases separated the two germline ends. The germline V gene encodes CDR1 SGDLS and CDR2 YYNGEE. CDR3 length: 14 residues. The CDR3 region is CASSSTGDSYEQYF. DNA of the CDR3: TGTGCCAGCAGCTCCACGGGGGACTCCTACGAGCAGTACTTC.

This clone was seen a few times. The J gene is TRBJ2-3, the V gene TRBV4-2, with 10 bases fitting TRBD2. This CDR3 has 19 residues. Trimming took 0 bases from V and 2 from J; bases not matched to a gene: 11. Looked up from germline, CDR1 is LGHNA and CDR2 is YNFKEQ. The CDR3 DNA reads TGTGCCAGCAGCCAAGATTTTAAGGCTAGCGGGGGTTTCACAGATACGCAGTATTTT. Its translation: CASSQDFKASGGFTDTQYF.

This clone has just a few counts. This chain links TRBV28 with TRBJ2-7; D gene unclear. Germline-derived CDR1 and CDR2 are MDHEN and SYDVKM. Trimming cost V 3 bases and J 3 bases, with 18 bases left between them. This CDR3 has 16 amino acids. CDR3 loop: CASSFPQELTGYEQYF. The CDR3 DNA sequence: TGTGCCAGCAGTTTCCCGCAAGAATTAACCGGCTACGAGCAGTACTTC.

CDR3 bases: TGCGCCAGCAGTGTTGCGCTAGCGGGAGAAGGAAATGAGCAGTTCTTC. Encoded protein: CASSVALAGEGNEQFF. The rearrangement joins TRBV10-1 to TRBJ2-1, with TRBD2 identical over 10 bases. The CDR3 covers 16 residues. Germline V gives CDR1 WNHNN, CDR2 SYGVQD (reference sequence). Germline trimming cut 4 bases from V and 7 bases from J; bases unmatched to any gene: 10.

This clone has only a few counts. The chain employs TRBV29-1 and TRBJ2-7; 8 bases line up with TRBD2. Germline values: CDR1 SQVTM, CDR2 ANQGSEA. The CDR3 sequence is 12 residues long. V shed 6 bases, J shed 7 bases, and the junction held 8 bases outside the gene matches. CDR3 amino acids: CSVLSGSKEQYF. The CDR3 bases are TGCAGCGTCTTAAGCGGGAGTAAAGAGCAGTACTTC.

This clone was picked up a small number of times. At one boundary the junction diverges from the germline segment, which might be a read error. The rearrangement uses TRBV7-7 and TRBJ2-2; D is perhaps TRBD2 (6 bases). The CDR3 is 17 residues long. Germline CDR1 reads SSHAT; CDR2 reads FNYEAQ (reference sequence). CDR3 DNA: TGTGCTAGCAGCTTCCTCGAGGTCAGAGGCGGGGCCGGGGAGCTGTTTTTT. As protein: CASSFLEVRGGAGELFF.

This clone was found a few times. The CDR3 DNA follows: TGTGCCAGCAGCAAAGGGACTGGGAAAGAGACCCAGTACTTC. Translated: CASSKGTGKETQYF. The chain carries TRBV9 and TRBJ2-5, with D maybe TRBD2 (6 bases). The CDR3 spans 14 residues. Trimming took 4 bases from V and 3 from J, leaving 13 bases between them. Germline loops: CDR1 SGDLS, CDR2 YYNGEE.